This is a list of T cell receptor beta chains from one sample in a study of blood T cell repertoires in COVID-19. Sequencing used immunoSEQ multiplex PCR; TCRdb keeps in-frame clones, though not all of them. The sample lists 390,000 or so clones; around 91% were seen once. The sample comprised peripheral blood. The receptors originated from a man between 18 and 29 years old with active or convalescent COVID-19. The CDR3 runs from the conserved cysteine through the conserved F or W. A D gene is named only where the DNA matches it firmly. Clone size is stated in some rows and not others, as once, few, many or a class when expanded.

abundance: -; d_gene: -; len: 16; j_gene: TRBJ1-2; v_gene: TRBV19; CDR3aa: CASTSRGARRQGDYTF; CDR3nt: TGTGCCAGTACCTCCCGTGGAGCGCGACGTCAAGGGGACTACACCTTC
abundance: -; d_gene: -; len: 14; j_gene: TRBJ1-3; v_gene: TRBV11-2; CDR3aa: CASSSTDSGNTIYF; CDR3nt: TGTGCCAGCAGCTCCACAGACTCTGGAAACACCATATATTTT
abundance: -; d_gene: TRBD2; len: 15; j_gene: TRBJ2-1; v_gene: TRBV4-2; CDR3aa: CASSQAGGRYNEQFF; CDR3nt: TGTGCCAGCAGCCAAGCGGGGGGGAGATACAATGAGCAGTTCTTC
abundance: -; d_gene: -; len: 15; j_gene: TRBJ1-6; v_gene: TRBV2; CDR3aa: CASRDLDGGNSPLHF; CDR3nt: TGTGCCAGCAGGGACTTAGACGGGGGTAATTCACCCCTCCACTTT
abundance: -; d_gene: -; len: 19; j_gene: TRBJ2-1; v_gene: TRBV7-8; CDR3aa: CASSLAGTTLTRTYNEQFF; CDR3nt: TGTGCCAGCAGCTTAGCAGGGACAACCCTCACTAGGACCTACAATGAGCAGTTCTTC
abundance: -; d_gene: -; len: 11; j_gene: TRBJ2-7; v_gene: TRBV18; CDR3aa: CASSREYEQYF; CDR3nt: TGTGCCAGCTCCCGGGAGTACGAGCAGTACTTC
abundance: few; d_gene: -; len: 14; j_gene: TRBJ1-2; v_gene: TRBV19; CDR3aa: CASSTLGGPDGYTF; CDR3nt: TGTGCCAGTAGTACGTTAGGCGGGCCGGATGGCTACACCTTC
abundance: -; d_gene: -; len: 16; j_gene: TRBJ2-5; v_gene: TRBV29-1; CDR3aa: CSVDGLYGGSSETQYF; CDR3nt: TGCAGCGTTGACGGACTCTATGGTGGCAGTAGCGAGACCCAGTACTTC
abundance: -; d_gene: TRBD1; len: 13; j_gene: TRBJ1-1; v_gene: TRBV5-6; CDR3aa: CASSHGRQGRAFF; CDR3nt: TGTGCCAGCAGCCACGGTCGACAGGGACGAGCTTTCTTT
abundance: -; d_gene: -; len: 15; j_gene: TRBJ2-7; v_gene: TRBV6-2/TRBV6-3; CDR3aa: CASSHSRGSSYEQYF; CDR3nt: TGTGCCAGCAGTCACTCAAGGGGATCTTCCTACGAGCAGTACTTC
abundance: -; d_gene: -; len: 14; j_gene: TRBJ1-5; v_gene: TRBV15; CDR3aa: CATSRDTGNQPQHF; CDR3nt: TGTGCCACCAGCAGAGATACGGGGAATCAGCCCCAGCATTTT
abundance: -; d_gene: TRBD1; len: 14; j_gene: TRBJ1-2; v_gene: TRBV7-8; CDR3aa: CASSHPDRRNGYTF; CDR3nt: TGTGCCAGCAGCCATCCGGACAGGAGAAATGGCTACACCTTC